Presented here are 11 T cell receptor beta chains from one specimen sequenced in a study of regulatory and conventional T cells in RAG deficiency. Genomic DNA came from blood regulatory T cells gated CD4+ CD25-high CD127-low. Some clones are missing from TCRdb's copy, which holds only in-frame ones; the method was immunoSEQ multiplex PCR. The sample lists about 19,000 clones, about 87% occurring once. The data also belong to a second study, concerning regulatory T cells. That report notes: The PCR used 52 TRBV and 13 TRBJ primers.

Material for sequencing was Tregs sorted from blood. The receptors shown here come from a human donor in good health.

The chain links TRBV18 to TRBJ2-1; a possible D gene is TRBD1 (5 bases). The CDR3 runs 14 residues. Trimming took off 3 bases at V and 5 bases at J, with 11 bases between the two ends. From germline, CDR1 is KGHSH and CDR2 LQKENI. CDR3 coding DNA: TGTGCCAGCTCACCTGGACATGGAGACAATGAGCAGTTCTTC. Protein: CASSPGHGDNEQFF.

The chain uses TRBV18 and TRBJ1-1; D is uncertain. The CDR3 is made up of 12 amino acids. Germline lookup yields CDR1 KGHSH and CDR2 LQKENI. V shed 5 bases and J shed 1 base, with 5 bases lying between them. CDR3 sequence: CASSSANTEAFF. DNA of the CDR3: TGTGCCAGCTCAAGCGCGAACACTGAAGCTTTCTTT.

The CDR3 protein is CASSATGQSLRETQYF. The CDR3 region has the DNA TGTGCCAGCTCAGCCACGGGCCAGAGCCTACGAGAGACCCAGTACTTC. The chain joins TRBV18 to TRBJ2-5, with unresolved D. This CDR3 is 16 amino acids long. From germline, CDR1 is KGHSH and CDR2 LQKENI. Trimming took off 5 bases at V and 4 bases at J, with 20 bases between the two ends.

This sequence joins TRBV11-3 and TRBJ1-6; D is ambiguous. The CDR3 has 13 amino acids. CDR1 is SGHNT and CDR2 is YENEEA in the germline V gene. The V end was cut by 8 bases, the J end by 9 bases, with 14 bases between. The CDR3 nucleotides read TGTGCCAGCGGGCTAGGAGGTTCTTCACCCCTCCACTTT. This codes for CASGLGGSSPLHF.

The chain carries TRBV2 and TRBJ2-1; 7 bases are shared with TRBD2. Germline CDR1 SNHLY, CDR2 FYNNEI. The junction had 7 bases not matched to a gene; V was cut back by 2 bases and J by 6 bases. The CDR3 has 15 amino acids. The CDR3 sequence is CASSETSARPNEQFF. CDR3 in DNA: TGTGCCAGCAGTGAAACTAGCGCGAGACCCAATGAGCAGTTCTTC.

This chain's CDR3 is CASSLRTPGGMKETQYF. The DNA of the CDR3 is TGTGCCAGCAGCCTACGAACACCGGGGGGGATGAAGGAGACCCAGTACTTC. This chain joins TRBV27 and TRBJ2-5; 8 positions agree with TRBD2. Per germline, CDR1 MNHEY and CDR2 SMNVEV (reference sequence). V lost 6 bases, J lost 5 bases, and 17 bases stayed unmatched. The CDR3 length is 17 residues.

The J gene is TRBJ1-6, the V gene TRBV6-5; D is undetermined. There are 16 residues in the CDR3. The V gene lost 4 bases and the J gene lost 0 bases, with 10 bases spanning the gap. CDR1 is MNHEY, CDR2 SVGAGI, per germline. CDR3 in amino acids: CASSSLPSSYNSPLHF. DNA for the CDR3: TGTGCCAGCAGTTCCTTACCGAGCTCCTATAATTCACCCCTCCACTTT.

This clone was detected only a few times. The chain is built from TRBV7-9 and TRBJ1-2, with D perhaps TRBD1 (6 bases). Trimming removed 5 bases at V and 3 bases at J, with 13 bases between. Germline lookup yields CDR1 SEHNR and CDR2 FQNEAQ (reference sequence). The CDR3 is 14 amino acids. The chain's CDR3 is CASSRRTDHYGYTF. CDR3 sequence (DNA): TGTGCCAGCAGCCGCCGGACAGACCACTATGGCTACACCTTC.

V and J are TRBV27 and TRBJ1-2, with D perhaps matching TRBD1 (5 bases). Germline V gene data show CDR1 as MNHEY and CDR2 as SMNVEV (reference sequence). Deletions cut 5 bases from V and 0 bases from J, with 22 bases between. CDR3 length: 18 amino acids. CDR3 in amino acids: CASSPGRGSGVANYGYTF. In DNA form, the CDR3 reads TGTGCCAGCAGTCCTGGCCGGGGGTCGGGCGTAGCTAACTATGGCTACACCTTC.

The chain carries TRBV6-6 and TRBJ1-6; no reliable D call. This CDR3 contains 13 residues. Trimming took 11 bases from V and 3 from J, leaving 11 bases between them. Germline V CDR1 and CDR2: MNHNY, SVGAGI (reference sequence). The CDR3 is CAGNQHYNSPLHF. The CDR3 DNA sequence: TGTGCCGGCAACCAGCACTATAATTCACCCCTCCACTTT.

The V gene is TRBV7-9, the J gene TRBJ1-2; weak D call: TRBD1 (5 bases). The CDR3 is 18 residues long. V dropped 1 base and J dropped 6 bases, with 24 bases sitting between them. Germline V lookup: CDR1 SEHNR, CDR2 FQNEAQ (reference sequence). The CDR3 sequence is CASSLEFSGTPLGDGYTF. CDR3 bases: TGTGCCAGCAGCTTAGAGTTTTCAGGGACCCCCTTGGGGGATGGCTACACCTTC.